Below, 32 T cell receptor beta chains from the same sample are listed, as sequenced in a study of T cell responses to AZD1222 COVID-19 vaccine. Assay used: immunoSEQ multiplex PCR; TCRdb lists only in-frame clones, some missing. This sample carries 150,000 to 200,000 clones, approximately 88% of them seen once, and the ten largest clones take approximately 1.6%. This specimen was peripheral blood, taken on day 0 of AZD1222 vaccination. The origin of the receptors is an adult in good health.

This sequence joins TRBV7-2 and TRBJ1-1; possibly TRBD1 for D (5 bases). Trimming cost V 5 bases and J 4 bases, with 20 bases left between them. The CDR3 consists of 16 residues. The germline gives CDR1 SGHTA, CDR2 FQGNSA. For the CDR3, the DNA is TGTGCCAGCAGCGACTCGTATGGGACCCTTGGCACTGAAGCTTTCTTT. This codes for CASSDSYGTLGTEAFF.

The rearrangement links TRBV6-1 to TRBJ2-5, with 7 positions matching TRBD2. CDR1 is MNHNS and CDR2 is SASEGT in the germline V gene. Trimming cost V 3 bases and J 5 bases; bases outside gene matches: 9. The length of the CDR3 is 15 residues. Written as DNA, the CDR3 is TGTGCCAGCAGTGATGAAGCGGGAAGGGTTGAGACCCAGTACTTC. It specifies CASSDEAGRVETQYF.

This chain joins TRBV30 and TRBJ2-3; weak D call: TRBD2 (6 bases). V was cut by 5 bases and J by 6 bases, with 21 bases left in between. Germline CDR1 is GTSNPN and CDR2 is SVGIG (reference sequence). The CDR3 spans 15 residues. The CDR3 protein is CAWYGFGSKKDTQYF. The CDR3 nucleotides are TGTGCCTGGTATGGATTCGGGAGTAAGAAGGATACGCAGTATTTT.

V and J are TRBV24-1 and TRBJ2-7; 8 bases match TRBD1. Per germline, CDR1 KGHDR and CDR2 SFDVKD. V was pared by 3 bases and J by 3 bases, with 6 bases of the junction left unmatched. CDR3 length equals 15 residues. CDR3 protein: CATSDEQGEGYEQYF. CDR3 in DNA: TGTGCCACCAGTGATGAACAGGGGGAAGGCTACGAGCAGTACTTC.

The chain recombines TRBV19 with TRBJ1-5; D not resolved. V was trimmed by 5 bases and J by 5 bases, leaving 7 bases between them. Germline assignment: CDR1 LNHDA and CDR2 SQIVND (reference sequence). This CDR3 is 12 amino acids long. This CDR3 is CASSVNDQPQHF. The CDR3 nucleotides are TGTGCCAGTAGTGTCAACGATCAGCCCCAGCATTTT.

The chain recombines TRBV3-1 (or the pseudogene TRBV3-2) with TRBJ1-2; TRBD1 is a possible D gene (6 bases). CDR1 is LGHDT, CDR2 YNNKEL, per germline (reference sequence). The ends were cut back, 6 bases at V and 3 bases at J, with 8 bases in the middle. This CDR3 region has 12 residues. The CDR3 loop is CASSRQDYGYTF. The DNA for the CDR3 is TGTGCCAGCAGTCGACAGGACTATGGCTACACCTTC.

This chain links TRBV29-1 with TRBJ1-1; D not certain. The CDR3 is 11 residues long. V was trimmed by 6 bases and J by 4 bases, leaving 9 bases between them. The V gene's germline CDR1 is SQVTM and CDR2 ANQGSEA. CDR3 nucleotide sequence: TGCAGCGTGGCTGTAGCCACTGAAGCTTTCTTT. This codes for CSVAVATEAFF.

The chain couples TRBV19 to TRBJ1-6; no definite D call. The V gene lost 6 bases and the J gene lost 8 bases, with 11 bases spanning the gap. The CDR3 is 13 amino acids. Germline V CDR1 and CDR2: LNHDA, SQIVND (reference sequence). In DNA form, the CDR3 reads TGTGCCAGTAGAGAAGGGCCGTATTCACCCCTCCACTTT. It translates to CASREGPYSPLHF.

This clone was seen repeatedly, ten times or more. This chain connects TRBV6-2 or TRBV6-3 to TRBJ1-1; 7 bases agree with TRBD1. The J segment lost 1 base and the V segment lost 4 bases, leaving 15 bases of the junction unmatched. The germline gives CDR1 MNHEY, CDR2 SVGEGT. This CDR3 region has 18 residues. The CDR3 protein is CASSFLFEPRGGNTEAFF. The DNA for the CDR3 is TGTGCCAGCAGTTTTCTCTTCGAGCCCAGGGGGGGGAACACTGAAGCTTTCTTT.

This chain links TRBV11-3 with TRBJ2-1, with 12 positions matching TRBD2. Germline-derived CDR1 and CDR2 are SGHNT and YENEEA. The CDR3 runs to 16 residues. Losses at the gene ends were 6 bases for V and 8 bases for J; bases not matched to a gene: 11. The CDR3 DNA reads as TGTGCCAGCAGTCCTAGCGGGGGGGCCCTGTGGGATGAGCAGTTCTTC. Amino acids: CASSPSGGALWDEQFF.

This clone occurred once. The chain carries TRBV19 and TRBJ1-3, with 11 bases aligning to TRBD1. The CDR3 spans 16 residues. Germline V gene data show CDR1 as LNHDA and CDR2 as SQIVND (reference sequence). The trim removed 7 bases at V and 1 base at J, leaving 6 bases unmatched. CDR3 DNA sequence: TGTGCCAGTACCGGACAGGGGGCAATTTCTGGAAACACCATATATTTT. Translation gives CASTGQGAISGNTIYF.

This chain uses TRBV7-9 with TRBJ1-4, with D unresolved. Germline assignment: CDR1 SEHNR and CDR2 FQNEAQ (reference sequence). Trimming removed 3 bases from V and 7 bases from J, with 6 bases in between. CDR3 length: 12 residues. In DNA, the CDR3 is TGTGCCAGCAGCTTTGGGTTTGAAAAACTGTTTTTT. It translates to CASSFGFEKLFF.

CDR3 residues: CASSVVGQETQYF. CDR3 nucleotides: TGCGCCAGCAGTGTAGTGGGCCAAGAGACCCAGTACTTC. The chain carries TRBV10-2 and TRBJ2-5; unclear D gene. This CDR3 contains 13 residues. Trimming stripped 4 bases from V and 1 base from J, with 7 bases between. Looked up from germline, CDR1 is WSHSY and CDR2 is SAAADI.

The rearrangement links TRBV4-3 to TRBJ2-1, with 9 positions matching TRBD1. CDR3 length equals 14 residues. Looked up from germline, CDR1 is LGHNA and CDR2 is YSLEER. The J segment lost 12 bases and the V segment lost 3 bases, leaving 9 bases of the junction unmatched. The CDR3 is CASSQGGTGFGQFF. The CDR3 coding sequence is TGCGCCAGCAGCCAGGGCGGGACAGGGTTCGGGCAGTTCTTC.

The J gene is TRBJ1-3, the V gene TRBV15, with D unresolved. Trimming took off 2 bases at V and 0 bases at J, with 5 bases between the two ends. From germline, CDR1 is LNHNV and CDR2 YYDKDF (reference sequence). CDR3 size: 14 residues. Written as DNA, the CDR3 is TGTGCCACCAGCAGATCAGCCTCTGGAAACACCATATATTTT. It specifies CATSRSASGNTIYF.

This chain connects TRBV29-1 to TRBJ1-2, with D tentatively TRBD1 (6 bases). The CDR3 runs to 15 residues. CDR1 SQVTM and CDR2 ANQGSEA come from the germline V gene. V was trimmed by 6 bases and J by 2 bases, leaving 19 bases between them. CDR3 nucleotides: TGCAGCGTGACCCGGACAGCCAAACCAAACTATGGCTACACCTTC. It translates to CSVTRTAKPNYGYTF.

The chain has TRBV7-2 and TRBJ2-3; no clear D. Trimming took off 3 bases at V and 0 bases at J, with 10 bases between the two ends. The CDR3 is 15 amino acids. The germline V gene encodes CDR1 SGHTA and CDR2 FQGNSA. CDR3 residues: CASSFAAASTDTQYF. CDR3 bases: TGTGCCAGCAGCTTTGCAGCTGCTAGCACAGATACGCAGTATTTT.

The rearrangement links TRBV27 to TRBJ2-7; 8 positions match TRBD1. After removal of 5 bases from V and 4 bases from J, the junction contained 7 bases not matched to a gene. This CDR3 has 14 residues. The germline CDR1 and CDR2 sequences are MNHEY and SMNVEV (reference sequence). Here the CDR3 reads CASSPDRGGYEQYF. In DNA, the CDR3 is TGTGCCAGCAGTCCCGACAGGGGCGGGTACGAGCAGTACTTC.

The chain employs TRBV7-9 and TRBJ2-1, with TRBD2 matching over 9 bases. This CDR3 is built from 16 residues. V lost 5 bases and J lost 4; bases outside the gene matches: 9. CDR1 and CDR2 (germline): SEHNR, FQNEAQ (reference sequence). The CDR3 coding sequence is TGTGCCAGCAGCCCCTCGACTAGCGGAAGATACAATGAGCAGTTCTTC. Translating gives CASSPSTSGRYNEQFF.

This clone was picked up a small number of times. The V gene is TRBV11-2, the J gene TRBJ1-6; 8 bases line up with TRBD1. The J segment lost 9 bases and the V segment lost 4 bases, leaving 8 bases of the junction unmatched. The CDR3 loop spans 15 amino acids. Germline values: CDR1 SGHAT, CDR2 FQNNGV. CDR3 amino acids: CASSSSDREASPLHF. The CDR3 nucleotides are TGTGCCAGCAGCTCGTCGGACAGGGAAGCTTCACCCCTCCACTTT.

This rearrangement joins TRBV11-2 to TRBJ2-7, with 8 nucleotides matching TRBD2. The trim removed 4 bases at V and 6 bases at J, leaving 5 bases unmatched. This CDR3 is built from 13 residues. Germline CDR1 reads SGHAT; CDR2 reads FQNNGV. CDR3 coding DNA: TGTGCCAGCAGCTCTAGCGGGCTCGGCGAGCAGTACGTC. It codes for CASSSSGLGEQYV.

The chain has TRBV7-2 and TRBJ2-2, with D tentatively TRBD1 (5 bases). The CDR3 contains 15 residues. Germline loops: CDR1 SGHTA, CDR2 FQGNSA. Trimming left V 0 bases short and J 1 base short, with 6 bases between. Written as DNA, the CDR3 is TGTGCCAGCAGCTTAGCCCAGGGGAACACCGGGGAGCTGTTTTTT. It encodes CASSLAQGNTGELFF. The full variable domain, with the rest looked up from reference TRBV7-2 and TRBJ2-2, is GAGVSQSPSNKVTEKGKDVELRCDPISGHTALYWYRQSLGQGLEFLIYFQGNSAPDKSGLPSDRFSAERTGGSVSTLTIQRTQQEDSAVYLCASSLAQGNTGELFFGEGSRLTVL.

The CDR3 coding sequence is TGTGCCTGGAGGAGGTCTGAAGCTTTCTTT. This codes for CAWRRSEAFF. The genes are TRBV30 and TRBJ1-1; D gene uncertain. The CDR3 has 10 amino acids. Germline CDR1 GTSNPN, CDR2 SVGIG (reference sequence). V lost 3 bases to trimming and J lost 6 bases, with 5 bases between them.

The rearrangement uses TRBV14 and TRBJ1-3, with D perhaps TRBD1 (6 bases). The V gene's germline CDR1 is SGHDN and CDR2 FVKESK. Trimming removed 3 bases from V and 5 bases from J, with 20 bases in between. The CDR3 is made up of 17 amino acids. The CDR3 loop is CASSQSSGQRSRNTIYF. CDR3 in DNA: TGTGCCAGCAGCCAGTCCTCCGGACAGAGGAGCAGAAACACCATATATTTT.

The genes are TRBV18 and TRBJ2-5; TRBD2 might be the D (6 bases). Deletions cut 2 bases from V and 5 bases from J, with 9 bases between. The CDR3 covers 13 residues. Germline loops: CDR1 KGHSH, CDR2 LQKENI. The CDR3 protein is CASSPSEGETQYF. CDR3 nucleotides: TGTGCCAGCTCACCATCGGAGGGGGAGACCCAGTACTTC.

The chain links TRBV19 to TRBJ1-5, with 7 bases identical to TRBD1. Trimming removed 3 bases from V and 5 bases from J; junction bases left unmatched: 13. Germline CDR1 LNHDA, CDR2 SQIVND (reference sequence). This CDR3 comprises 17 residues. CDR3 DNA sequence: TGTGCCAGTAGTATTACGGCGGCAGGGGGTAAACATCAGCCCCAGCATTTT. Translating it yields CASSITAAGGKHQPQHF.

This clone was seen more than once but under ten times. The genes are TRBV6-6 and TRBJ2-3, with TRBD2 matching over 7 bases. Per germline, CDR1 MNHNY and CDR2 SVGAGI (reference sequence). The J segment lost 0 bases and the V segment lost 6 bases, leaving 3 bases of the junction unmatched. There are 14 residues in the CDR3. CDR3 residues: CASRRLASTDTQYF. The CDR3 DNA reads as TGTGCCAGCAGGAGACTAGCTAGCACAGATACGCAGTATTTT.

The rearrangement joins TRBV9 to TRBJ2-1; 12 bases are a match to TRBD2. Germline V gives CDR1 SGDLS, CDR2 YYNGEE. The V gene end was trimmed by 1 base and the J gene end by 9 bases; junction bases not matched to a gene: 8. The CDR3 is 16 amino acids. The CDR3 sequence: CASSVSPSGGAGEQFF. CDR3 DNA sequence: TGTGCCAGCAGCGTATCCCCTAGCGGGGGGGCCGGTGAGCAGTTCTTC.

The chain has TRBV6-6 and TRBJ1-5; 7 nucleotides align to TRBD1. Germline trimming cut 9 bases from V and 2 bases from J; bases unmatched to any gene: 7. The germline CDR1 and CDR2 sequences are MNHNY and SVGAGI (reference sequence). The CDR3 totals 14 residues. CDR3 region: CARAGGTGNQPQHF. DNA of the CDR3: TGTGCCAGAGCGGGGGGGACAGGCAATCAGCCCCAGCATTTT.

V is TRBV4-2 and J is TRBJ1-1, with a weak D call TRBD1 (5 bases). The CDR3 length is 14 residues. Germline V gives CDR1 LGHNA, CDR2 YNFKEQ. Trimming left V 0 bases short and J 5 bases short, with 10 bases between. In nucleotides, the CDR3 is TGTGCCAGCAGCCAAGACGGGGGGTGGACTGAAGCTTTCTTT. Translated: CASSQDGGWTEAFF.

The chain joins TRBV7-3 to TRBJ2-1, with D possibly matching TRBD2 (6 bases). The ends were cut back, 5 bases at V and 0 bases at J, with 11 bases in the middle. This CDR3 has 15 amino acids. Germline values: CDR1 SGHTA, CDR2 FQGTGA. CDR3 loop: CASSVGLSSYNEQFF. The CDR3 DNA reads TGTGCCAGCAGCGTCGGACTAAGCTCCTACAATGAGCAGTTCTTC.

This chain joins TRBV6-5 and TRBJ1-6; D possibly corresponds to TRBD1 (6 bases). V lost 7 bases and J 0 bases, leaving 10 bases between the germline ends. From germline, CDR1 is MNHEY and CDR2 SVGAGI. The CDR3 is made up of 15 amino acids. CDR3 sequence reads: CASKGQSSYNSPLHF. As DNA, the CDR3 is TGTGCCAGCAAAGGACAGAGCTCCTATAATTCACCCCTCCACTTT.